This T cell receptor beta chain was sequenced for a study of Tregs in tolerant kidney transplant recipients. Across the study: Mixed chimerism was transient after nonmyeloablative marrow transplants from related graft donors. Overall study findings and caveats: Few patients were studied, so findings need validation in larger groups.

V was pared by 0 bases and J by 0 bases, with 11 bases between. CDR1 LGHNA and CDR2 YSLEER come from the germline V gene. The CDR3 extends over 16 amino acids. The repertoire was sequenced with immunoSEQ multiplex PCR; TCRdb's copy has only in-frame clones and lacks some. The data contain around 98,000 clones, 80% to 95% of them singletons. Concerning this clone itself: Its specificity is not known.

The sequence derives from a human donor who received a combined kidney and bone marrow transplant. J is TRBJ2-5 and V is TRBV4-3; D might be TRBD1 (5 bases). The starting material was CD4+ T cells from blood, obtained before the transplant. The CDR3 bases are TGCGCCAGCAGCCAAGATTACCGACAGCACCAAGAGACCCAGTACTTC. It specifies CASSQDYRQHQETQYF.